The clone carrying this T cell receptor beta chain was recorded at least ten times. Its antigen is unknown. The data were obtained in a study of Graves' ophthalmopathy and Graves' hyperthyroidism. Study at large: Before any treatment, peripheral blood was taken at the initial diagnosis.

Overall study results and limits: Ophthalmopathy versus stable hyperthyroidism: 13-signature model gave less than 90% sensitivity, around 81% specificity.

Disease in donors with ophthalmopathy had moderate-to-severe activity, CAS ≥3, NOSPECS ≥4 and under 3 months' duration. Pregnancy or lactation, uncontrolled infections and other autoimmune diseases were grounds for excluding patients. Germline-derived CDR1 and CDR2 are MGHRA and YSYEKL. This CDR3 contains 14 residues. V dropped 8 bases and J dropped 1; count of bases not matched to a gene: 4. The authors amplified TCR beta CDR3 regions from RNA transcripts. Second-round multiplex PCR came after a first-round RT-PCR that employed HTBI primers. From the multiplex PCR reads, TCRdb called clonotypes with MiXCR, one entry per CDR3 protein. The data show about 340,000 distinct CDR3 sequences, about 17% seen once.

The source is an adult man with Graves' ophthalmopathy. Sequences were obtained from peripheral blood. The rearrangement uses TRBV4-1 and TRBJ2-7; 11 bases fit TRBD2. The CDR3 reads CASGIAGGSYEQYF. CDR3 DNA sequence: TGCGCCAGCGGAATAGCGGGAGGGTCCTACGAGCAGTACTTC.